In its sample, the clone carrying this T cell receptor (beta chain) was seen a few times. The data were taken from a study of response to subunit inactivated influenza vaccine. Germline CDR1 SGHVS, CDR2 FQNEAQ. The V and J ends lost 10 bases and 4 bases respectively, with 20 bases between them. The CDR3 is made up of 15 amino acids. MiXCR, run by TCRdb on the RT-PCR reads, gives a single entry per CDR3 protein. The sample consists of about 190,000 distinct CDR3 sequences, roughly 14% of them appearing once. The genes are TRBV7-8 and TRBJ2-1, with D tentatively TRBD2 (7 bases). Sequenced material: CD8+ T cells sorted from PBMCs, taken 5 days after vaccination. The clonotype originates from a man aged 50 to 59 who received an inactivated influenza vaccine. In nucleotides, the CDR3 is TGTGCCACCTCCCGGGGGGCTAGCGGATACAATGAGCAGTTCTTC. Amino acid sequence: CATSRGASGYNEQFF.